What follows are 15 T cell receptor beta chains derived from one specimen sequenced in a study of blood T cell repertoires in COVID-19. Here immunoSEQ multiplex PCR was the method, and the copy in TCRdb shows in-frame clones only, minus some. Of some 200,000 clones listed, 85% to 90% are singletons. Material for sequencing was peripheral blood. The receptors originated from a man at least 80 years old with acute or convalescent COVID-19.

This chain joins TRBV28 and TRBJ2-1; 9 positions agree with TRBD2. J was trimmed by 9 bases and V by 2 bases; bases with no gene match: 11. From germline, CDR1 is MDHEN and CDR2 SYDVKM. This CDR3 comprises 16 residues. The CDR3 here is CASSLVLLAGRVEQFF. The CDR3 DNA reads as TGTGCCAGCAGTTTAGTTTTGCTAGCGGGGAGGGTTGAGCAGTTCTTC.

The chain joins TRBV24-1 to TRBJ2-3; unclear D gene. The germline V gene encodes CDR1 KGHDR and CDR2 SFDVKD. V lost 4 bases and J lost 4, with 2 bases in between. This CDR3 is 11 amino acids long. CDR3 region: CATSDSDTQYF. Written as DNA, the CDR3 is TGTGCCACCAGTGACTCAGATACGCAGTATTTT.

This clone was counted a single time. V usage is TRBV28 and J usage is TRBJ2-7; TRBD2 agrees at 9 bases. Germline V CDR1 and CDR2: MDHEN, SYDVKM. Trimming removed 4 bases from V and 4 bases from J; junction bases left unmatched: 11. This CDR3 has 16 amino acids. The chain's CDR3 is CASSSPAAGGVYEQYF. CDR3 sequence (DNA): TGTGCCAGCAGTTCCCCAGCAGCGGGAGGCGTATACGAGCAGTACTTC.

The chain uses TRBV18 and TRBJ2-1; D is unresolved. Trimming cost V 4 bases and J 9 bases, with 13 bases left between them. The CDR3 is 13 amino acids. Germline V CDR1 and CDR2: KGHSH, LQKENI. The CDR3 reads CASSLNSAREQFF. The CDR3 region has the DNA TGTGCCAGCTCACTAAACTCCGCGCGTGAGCAGTTCTTC.

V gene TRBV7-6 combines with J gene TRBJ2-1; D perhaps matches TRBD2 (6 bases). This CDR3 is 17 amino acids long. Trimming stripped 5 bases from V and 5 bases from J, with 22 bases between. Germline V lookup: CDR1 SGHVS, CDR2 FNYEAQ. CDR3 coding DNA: TGTGCCAGCAGCGTTAGGGAGTCCGGAGGGGTCAACAATGAGCAGTTCTTC. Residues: CASSVRESGGVNNEQFF. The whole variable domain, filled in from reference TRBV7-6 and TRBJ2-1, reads GAGVSQSPRYKVTKRGQDVALRCDPISGHVSLYWYRQALGQGPEFLTYFNYEAQQDKSGLPNDRFSAERPEGSISTLTIQRTEQRDSAMYRCASSVRESGGVNNEQFFGPGTRLTVL.

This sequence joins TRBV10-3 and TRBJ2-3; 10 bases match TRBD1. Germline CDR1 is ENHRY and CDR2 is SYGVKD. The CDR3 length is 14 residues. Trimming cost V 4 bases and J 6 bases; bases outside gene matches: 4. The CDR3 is CAISVGQGSDTQYF. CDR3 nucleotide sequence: TGTGCCATCAGTGTGGGACAGGGGTCCGATACGCAGTATTTT.

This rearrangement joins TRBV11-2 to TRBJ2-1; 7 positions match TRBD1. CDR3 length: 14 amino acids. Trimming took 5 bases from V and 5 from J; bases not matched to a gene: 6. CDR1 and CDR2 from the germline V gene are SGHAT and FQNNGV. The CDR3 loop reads CASSLRDRNNEQFF. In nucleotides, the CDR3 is TGTGCCAGCAGCCTCCGGGACAGAAACAATGAGCAGTTCTTC.

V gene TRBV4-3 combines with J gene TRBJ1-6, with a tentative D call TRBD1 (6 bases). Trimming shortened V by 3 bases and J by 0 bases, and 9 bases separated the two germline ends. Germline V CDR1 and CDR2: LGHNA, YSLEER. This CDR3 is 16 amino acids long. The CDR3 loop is CASSQGGRSYNSPLHF. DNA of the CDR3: TGCGCCAGCAGCCAGGGGGGGCGCTCCTATAATTCACCCCTCCACTTT.

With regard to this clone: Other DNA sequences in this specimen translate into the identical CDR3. The CDR3 nucleotides are TGTGCCACCAGTCGGACAGGGCGAGAGACCCAGTACTTC. Protein sequence: CATSRTGRETQYF. The chain employs TRBV15 and TRBJ2-5, with 8 bases matching TRBD1. From germline, CDR1 is LNHNV and CDR2 YYDKDF (reference sequence). With 6 bases clipped from V and 4 bases from J, the junction kept 4 bases outside the gene matches. The CDR3 sequence is 13 residues long.

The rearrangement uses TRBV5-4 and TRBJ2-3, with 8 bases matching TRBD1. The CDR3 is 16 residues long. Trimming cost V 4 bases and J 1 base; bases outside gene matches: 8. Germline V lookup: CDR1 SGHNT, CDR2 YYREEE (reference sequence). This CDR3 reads CASSLGTGPGTDTQYF. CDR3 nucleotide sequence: TGTGCCAGCAGCCTGGGGACAGGCCCGGGCACAGATACGCAGTATTTT.

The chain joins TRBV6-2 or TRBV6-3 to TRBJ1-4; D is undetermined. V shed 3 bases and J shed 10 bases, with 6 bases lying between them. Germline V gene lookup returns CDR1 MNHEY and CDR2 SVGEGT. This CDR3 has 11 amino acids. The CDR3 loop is CASSYLGKLFF. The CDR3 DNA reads TGTGCCAGCAGTTATCTAGGAAAACTGTTTTTT.

CDR3 region: CASSSPNGGSGANVLTF. The DNA of the CDR3 is TGTGCCAGCAGCTCCCCCAATGGCGGTTCTGGGGCCAACGTCCTGACTTTC. The J gene is TRBJ2-6, the V gene TRBV11-2; D unresolved. This CDR3 is built from 17 residues. The V and J ends lost 4 bases and 1 base respectively, with 14 bases between them. In germline, CDR1 is SGHAT, CDR2 FQNNGV.

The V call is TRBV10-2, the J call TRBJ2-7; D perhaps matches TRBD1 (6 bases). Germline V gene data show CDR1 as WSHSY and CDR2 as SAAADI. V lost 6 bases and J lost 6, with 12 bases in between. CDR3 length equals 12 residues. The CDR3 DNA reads TGCGCCAGCAGAACAGGGAACCTCGAGCAGTACTTC. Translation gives CASRTGNLEQYF.

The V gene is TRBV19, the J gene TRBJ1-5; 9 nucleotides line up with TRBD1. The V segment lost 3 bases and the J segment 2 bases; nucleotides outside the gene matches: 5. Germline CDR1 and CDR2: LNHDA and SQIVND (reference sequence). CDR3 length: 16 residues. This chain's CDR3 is CASSISGQGRNQPQHF. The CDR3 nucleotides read TGTGCCAGTAGTATCTCGGGACAGGGTCGCAATCAGCCCCAGCATTTT.

CDR3 protein: CASSLTGTRKFHYEQYF. The CDR3 DNA reads as TGTGCCAGCAGTTTAACCGGGACTAGAAAATTCCACTACGAGCAGTACTTC. V usage is TRBV28 and J usage is TRBJ2-7; 8 bases align to TRBD2. Germline loops: CDR1 MDHEN, CDR2 SYDVKM. Losses at the gene ends were 2 bases for V and 3 bases for J; bases not matched to a gene: 12. This CDR3 is 17 amino acids long.